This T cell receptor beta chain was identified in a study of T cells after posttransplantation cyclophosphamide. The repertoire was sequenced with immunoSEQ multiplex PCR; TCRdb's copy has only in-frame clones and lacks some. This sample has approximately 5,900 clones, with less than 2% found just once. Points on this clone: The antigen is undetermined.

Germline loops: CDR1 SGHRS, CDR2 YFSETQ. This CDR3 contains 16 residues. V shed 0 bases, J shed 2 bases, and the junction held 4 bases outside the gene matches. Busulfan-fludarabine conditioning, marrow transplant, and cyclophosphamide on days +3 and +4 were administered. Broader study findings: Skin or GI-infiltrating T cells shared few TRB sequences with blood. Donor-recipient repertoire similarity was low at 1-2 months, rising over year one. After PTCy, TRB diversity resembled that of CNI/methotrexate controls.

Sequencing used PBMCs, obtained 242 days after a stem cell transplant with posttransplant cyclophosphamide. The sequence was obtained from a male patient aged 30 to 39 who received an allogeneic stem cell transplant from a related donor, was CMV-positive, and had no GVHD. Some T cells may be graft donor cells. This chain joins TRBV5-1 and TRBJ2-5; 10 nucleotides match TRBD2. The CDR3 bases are TGCGCCAGCAGCTTGGGGCTAGCGGGAGTTCAAGAGACCCAGTACTTC. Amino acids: CASSLGLAGVQETQYF.